This TCR beta chain was obtained from a study of blood T cell repertoires in COVID-19. Here immunoSEQ multiplex PCR was the method, and the copy in TCRdb shows in-frame clones only, minus some. The table has about 330,000 clones, roughly 90% seen once. The V end was cut by 5 bases, the J end by 0 bases, with 11 bases between. The CDR3 consists of 15 residues. The material sequenced was peripheral blood. V usage is TRBV6-7 and J usage is TRBJ1-5; possible D gene TRBD1, 5 bases. TRBV6-7 falls under the ORF class, with uncertain function. This clonotype was obtained from a man in his thirties or forties with COVID-19, enrolled during active disease. This CDR3 is CASSAEQDSNQPQHF. The CDR3 DNA follows: TGTGCCAGCAGTGCAGAACAGGATAGCAATCAGCCCCAGCATTTT.